Included here is one T cell receptor (beta chain) sequence, with context. What it binds is unknown. This sample is drawn from a study of T cell responses to AZD1222 COVID-19 vaccine. The study's findings and limits: At study baseline, merely six AZD1222 recipients were seropositive. Elevations in Spike-specific TCR breadth and depth followed administration of two AZD1222 doses.

Germline lookup yields CDR1 MNHEY and CDR2 SVGAGI. The CDR3 runs to 16 residues. Trimming cost V 2 bases and J 4 bases; bases outside gene matches: 6. The data were produced by immunoSEQ multiplex PCR, yet TCRdb's version contains in-frame clones alone and is incomplete. The sample has some 110,000 clones; roughly nine tenths are singletons. V is TRBV6-5 and J is TRBJ1-2, with 11 positions matching TRBD1. Here the sequenced sample was peripheral blood, taken on day 0 of AZD1222 vaccination. This sequence originates from an adult in good health. CDR3 loop: CASSYGGTGGGYGYTF. Written as DNA, the CDR3 is TGTGCCAGCAGTTACGGCGGGACAGGGGGGGGCTATGGCTACACCTTC.